One sample yielded the 10 T cell receptor beta chains listed below, sequenced in a study of blood T cells in healthy people across ages. A second roughly 7 to 11 cycle PCR used barcoded and J-beta primers. TCRdb re-called the 5' RACE reads through MiXCR, storing one row per CDR3 protein. The sample lists some 850,000 distinct CDR3 sequences, roughly 24% occurring once. This sample also appeared in a second study, on T cells of mothers and their children.

The specimen sequenced was blood. The receptor source for this set is a boy aged 5-17 years in good health.

V is TRBV5-1 and J is TRBJ2-1; D remains unclear. CDR3 length: 12 residues. Trimming stripped 5 bases from V and 5 bases from J, with 8 bases between. Per germline, CDR1 SGHRS and CDR2 YFSETQ. DNA for the CDR3: TGCGCCAGCAGGGGTGCGGACAATGAGCAGTTCTTC. Translating it yields CASRGADNEQFF.

A few counts support this clonotype. J is TRBJ2-7 and V is TRBV12-5, with D uncertain. The CDR3 contains 12 residues. Trimming took 2 bases from V and 3 from J, leaving 5 bases between them. From germline, CDR1 is LGHNT and CDR2 FRNRAP. CDR3: CASGLTGYEQYF. The DNA of the CDR3 is TGTGCTAGTGGTTTGACGGGCTACGAGCAGTACTTC.

The chain joins TRBV6-6 to TRBJ1-1, with D possibly being TRBD1 (5 bases). The CDR3 is 14 amino acids. Per germline, CDR1 MNHNY and CDR2 SVGAGI (reference sequence). Trimming shortened V by 6 bases and J by 0 bases, and 11 bases separated the two germline ends. CDR3 region: CASRTGTVNTEAFF. The DNA of the CDR3 is TGTGCCAGCAGAACCGGGACCGTGAACACTGAAGCTTTCTTT.

This chain joins TRBV5-1 and TRBJ2-3; D unclear. Looked up from germline, CDR1 is SGHRS and CDR2 is YFSETQ. The CDR3 sequence is 15 residues long. Deletions cut 3 bases from V and 1 base from J, with 12 bases between. CDR3 amino acids: CASSSGRTRTDTQYF. The CDR3 region has the DNA TGCGCCAGCAGCTCCGGGCGGACGCGCACAGATACGCAGTATTTT.

The V gene is TRBV9, the J gene TRBJ1-2; D not certain. With 0 bases removed from V and 10 bases from J, the gap between germline ends came to 13 bases. CDR3 length: 13 residues. Per germline, CDR1 SGDLS and CDR2 YYNGEE. This chain's CDR3 is CASSVDSSVAYTF. CDR3 DNA: TGTGCCAGCAGCGTAGACAGTTCAGTGGCCTACACCTTC.

This clonotype was observed once. V gene TRBV3-1 combines with J gene TRBJ2-5; D unclear. Germline V gives CDR1 LGHDT, CDR2 YNNKEL (reference sequence). V dropped 2 bases and J dropped 5 bases, with 6 bases sitting between them. CDR3 length equals 12 residues. The CDR3 DNA sequence: TGTGCCAGCAGCCAAATCATCGAGACCCAGTACTTC. As protein: CASSQIIETQYF.

V gene TRBV7-2 combines with J gene TRBJ1-2, with D maybe TRBD1 (5 bases). The CDR3 consists of 14 residues. The V gene lost 1 base and the J gene lost 4 bases, with 10 bases spanning the gap. Germline-derived CDR1 and CDR2 are SGHTA and FQGNSA. CDR3 bases: TGTGCCAGCAGCTTAGACAGGATGCTCTATGGCTACACCTTC. Amino acid sequence: CASSLDRMLYGYTF.

V is TRBV5-5 and J is TRBJ2-7; D possibly corresponds to TRBD2 (5 bases). The CDR3 totals 14 residues. Germline CDR1 and CDR2: SGHKS and YYEKEE (reference sequence). V was shortened by 4 bases and J by 4 bases, with 15 bases between the two germline ends. The CDR3 coding sequence is TGTGCCAGCAGCACCACCGATGAGGGTTACGAGCAGTACTTC. It is translated as CASSTTDEGYEQYF.

The CDR3 reads CASSPNPETQYF. The CDR3 region has the DNA TGTGCCAGCAGCCCAAACCCCGAGACCCAGTACTTC. The chain has TRBV11-1 and TRBJ2-5, with D hard to call. This CDR3 has 12 amino acids. Germline-derived CDR1 and CDR2 are SGHAT and FQDESV (reference sequence). With 5 bases removed from V and 5 bases from J, the gap between germline ends came to 9 bases.

In its sample, this clonotype was seen a few times. The gene calls are TRBV28 and TRBJ2-1, with 7 positions matching TRBD2. Germline values: CDR1 MDHEN, CDR2 SYDVKM. The CDR3 is made up of 15 amino acids. After removal of 1 base from V and 8 bases from J, the junction contained 8 bases not matched to a gene. DNA of the CDR3: TGTGCCAGCAGTTTATATGGGGGGGGTTCGGATGAGCAGTTCTTC. This encodes CASSLYGGGSDEQFF.